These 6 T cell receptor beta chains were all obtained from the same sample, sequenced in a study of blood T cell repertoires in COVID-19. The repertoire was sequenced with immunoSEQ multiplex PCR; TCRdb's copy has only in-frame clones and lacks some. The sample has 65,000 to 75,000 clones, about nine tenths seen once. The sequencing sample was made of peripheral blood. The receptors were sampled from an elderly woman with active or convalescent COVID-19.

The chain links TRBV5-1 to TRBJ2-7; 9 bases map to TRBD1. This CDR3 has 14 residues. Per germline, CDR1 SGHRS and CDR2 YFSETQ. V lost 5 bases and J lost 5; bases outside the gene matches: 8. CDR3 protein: CASRSTGTGNEQYF. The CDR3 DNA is TGCGCCAGCAGATCCACCGGGACAGGGAACGAGCAGTACTTC. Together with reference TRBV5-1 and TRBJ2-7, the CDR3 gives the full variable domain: KAGVTQTPRYLIKTRGQQVTLSCSPISGHRSVSWYQQTPGQGLQFLFEYFSETQRNKGNFPGRFSGRQFSNSRSEMNVSTLELGDSALYLCASRSTGTGNEQYFGPGTRLTVT.

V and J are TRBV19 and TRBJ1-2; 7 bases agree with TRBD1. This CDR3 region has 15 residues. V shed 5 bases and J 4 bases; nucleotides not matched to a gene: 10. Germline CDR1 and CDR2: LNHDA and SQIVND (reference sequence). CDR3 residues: CASSAHTGTVYGYTF. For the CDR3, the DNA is TGTGCCAGTAGTGCACACACGGGGACAGTCTATGGCTACACCTTC.

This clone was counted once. CDR3: CASRSGGPRYTQYF. CDR3 in DNA: TGTGCCAGCAGGTCGGGGGGGCCCAGGTATACGCAGTATTTT. This chain uses TRBV28 with TRBJ2-3, with TRBD2 matching over 8 bases. This CDR3 is 14 amino acids long. V dropped 6 bases and J dropped 7; count of bases not matched to a gene: 9. Germline V gene data show CDR1 as MDHEN and CDR2 as SYDVKM.

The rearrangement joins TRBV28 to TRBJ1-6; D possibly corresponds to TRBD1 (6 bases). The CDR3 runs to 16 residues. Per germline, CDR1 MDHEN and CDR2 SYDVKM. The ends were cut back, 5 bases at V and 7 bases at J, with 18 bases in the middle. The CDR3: CASSTTQGYLNSPLHF. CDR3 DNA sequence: TGTGCCAGCAGTACAACCCAGGGGTACCTAAATTCACCCCTCCACTTT.

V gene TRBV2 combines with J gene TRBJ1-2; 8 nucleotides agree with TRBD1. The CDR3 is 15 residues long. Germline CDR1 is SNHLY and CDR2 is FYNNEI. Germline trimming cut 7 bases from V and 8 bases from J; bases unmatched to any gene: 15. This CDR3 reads CASNPGSGGWEGYTF. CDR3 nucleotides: TGTGCCAGCAATCCCGGATCAGGGGGCTGGGAGGGCTACACCTTC.

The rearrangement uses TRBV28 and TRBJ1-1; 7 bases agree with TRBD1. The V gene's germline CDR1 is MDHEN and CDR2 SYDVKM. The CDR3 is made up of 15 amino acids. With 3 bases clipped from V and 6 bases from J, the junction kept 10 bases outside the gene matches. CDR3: CASSFPGGGNPEAFF. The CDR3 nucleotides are TGTGCCAGCAGTTTCCCGGGAGGGGGCAACCCTGAAGCTTTCTTT. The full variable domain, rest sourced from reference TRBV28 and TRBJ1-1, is DVKVTQSSRYLVKRTGEKVFLECVQDMDHENMFWYRQDPGLGLRLIYFSYDVKMKEKGDIPEGYSVSREKKERFSLILESASTNQTSMYLCASSFPGGGNPEAFFGQGTRLTVV.